This T cell receptor beta chain was sequenced for a study of Graves' ophthalmopathy and Graves' hyperthyroidism. CDR3 length: 13 amino acids. Trimming pared 3 bases from V and 3 bases from J, leaving 8 bases between. Looked up from germline, CDR1 is MGHDK and CDR2 is SYGVNS. This clonotype was recorded at least ten times. Beta-chain TCR CDR3 regions were amplified from RNA transcripts. RT-PCR in the first round used HTBI primers; a second-round multiplex PCR followed. TCRdb re-called the multiplex PCR reads through MiXCR, storing one row per CDR3 protein. The data contain hundreds of thousands of distinct CDR3 sequences, 20% to 25% of them singletons.

The TCR originated in a woman aged 18 to 35 with stable Graves' hyperthyroidism. Some clones in this sample may be carry-over from other donors' samples. The specimen was peripheral blood. The genes are TRBV25-1 and TRBJ2-5; D perhaps matches TRBD2 (5 bases). CDR3 amino acids: CASSDDGKETQYF. As DNA, the CDR3 is TGTGCCAGCAGTGATGACGGGAAAGAGACCCAGTACTTC.